This TCR beta chain was identified during a study of T cells after posttransplantation cyclophosphamide (dated by TCRdb to 2016 to 2017). Notes on the research overall: The study tracked T cell repertoire reconstitution by TRB sequencing after myeloablative bone marrow transplantation using posttransplantation cyclophosphamide as GVHD prophylaxis. Because TRA and TRB clonality correlated tightly in 10 or so samples, later TCR analyses were limited to TRB. Antigen receptor sequencing was done on samples from about 34 PTCy-treated patients and from more than 15 related bone marrow donors of those patients. Up to roughly 3 additional blood samples from 2 to 5.2 years after transplant were also TRB-sequenced in 3 patients, as was pretransplant blood from 4 patients. Blood from all 34 PTCy patients with 1-year posttransplant specimens was subjected to TRB sequencing. Public TRB sequences were compared against a database of over 3,500 sequences linked to responses to pathogens, tumor antigens, self-antigens and alloantigens. On the study overall, not on this receptor specifically: The TRB repertoires of T cells infiltrating skin or GI tract showed only limited overlap with the TRB repertoires of T cells in blood. Donor-recipient similarity was low at 1-2 months but increased during the first year, and donor CD8+ memory clones often dominated later blood repertoires. Across over 40 patients, TRB clonality was highly associated with recipient CMV seropositivity and CMV reactivation, and diversity in PTCy patients was similar to diversity in CNI/methotrexate controls.

TRB sequencing used genomic DNA with the immunoSEQ assay at survey resolution or the hsTCRB kit. The study's processing was this. The immunoSEQ software handled initial read processing, and the LymphoSeq R package was used for repertoire analyses. Clonality was computed as 1 minus normalized Shannon entropy; Gini coefficient was also calculated for each TRB dataset. Phenotypes of unsorted samples were inferred by mapping TRB sequences from sorted subsets of the recipient or donor onto unsorted samples of the same recipient. TCRdb stores this immuneACCESS table with in-frame sequences only. Part of the clones is absent; in the studies checked, under half of the shortfall reflects unresolved V genes, and no reason is known for the rest. D and trimming come from the DNA, and the V and J calls and clone size come from that table. Present in this sample are some 4,500 clones, less than 85% of which were seen just once. The top ten constitute more than 15% of the sample.

Including the terminal cysteine and phenylalanine, the CDR3 comprises 17 residues. Only the CDR3 part of the read is kept: 51 bases, read in frame from the first base. CDR1 and CDR2 are read off the germline V gene as SGHDT and YYEEEE. Taken with the paper, the label for treatment or condition translates to: high-dose cyclophosphamide on days +3 and +4 as single-agent GVHD prophylaxis. For conditioning, the PTCy patients got busulfan and fludarabine, then a related or unrelated marrow graft, followed by cyclophosphamide on days +3 and +4. The PTCy-treated patients were enrolled in a prospective multi-institutional clinical trial. Peripheral blood and bone marrow mononuclear cells were isolated by Ficoll-Hypaque density centrifugation and were cryopreserved. As concerns this clone: Its antigen specificity is not known. Germline and junction disagree at one end, which may indicate a read error.

The TCR sequence derives from a male patient in his fifties who received an allogeneic stem cell transplant from an unrelated donor, was CMV-positive, and had acute GVHD only. Some T cells present after a transplant may be cells of the graft donor. The specimen was PBMCs, collected 86 days after allogeneic stem cell transplant with posttransplant cyclophosphamide. Rearrangement joined TRBV5-6 to TRBJ2-7; 9 bases in the middle match TRBD2. The CDR3 in this case is CASSLRGAGTSSYEQHF. The nucleotides read TGTGCCAGCAGCTTGAGAGGCGCGGGGACTAGCTCCTACGAGCAGCACTTC.